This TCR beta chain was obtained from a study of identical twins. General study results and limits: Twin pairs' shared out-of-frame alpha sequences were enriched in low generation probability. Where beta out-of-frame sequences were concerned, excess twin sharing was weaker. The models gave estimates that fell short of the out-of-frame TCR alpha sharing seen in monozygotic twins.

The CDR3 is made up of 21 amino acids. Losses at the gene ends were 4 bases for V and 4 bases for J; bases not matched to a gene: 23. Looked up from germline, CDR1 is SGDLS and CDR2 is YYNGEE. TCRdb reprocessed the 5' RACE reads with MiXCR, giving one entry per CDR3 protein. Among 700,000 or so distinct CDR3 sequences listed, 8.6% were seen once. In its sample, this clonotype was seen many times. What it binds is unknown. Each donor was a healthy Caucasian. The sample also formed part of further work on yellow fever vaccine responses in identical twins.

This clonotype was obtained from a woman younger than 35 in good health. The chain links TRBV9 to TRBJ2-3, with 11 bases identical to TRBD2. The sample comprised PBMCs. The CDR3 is CASSLTGALAGVRNRADTQYF. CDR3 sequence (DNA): TGTGCCAGCAGCCTTACAGGGGCACTAGCGGGAGTTCGTAATCGTGCAGATACGCAGTATTTT.